The clone carrying this TCR beta chain was recorded at least ten times. Its antigen is still unknown. The data originate from a study of identical twins. V dropped 8 bases and J dropped 7 bases, with 18 bases sitting between them. CDR3 size: 14 residues. CDR1 and CDR2 from the germline V gene are SGHVS and FQNEAQ. Addition of a universal primer site occurred through template switching, and cDNA carried unique molecular identifiers. TCRdb called the 5' RACE reads again in MiXCR, with one record for every CDR3 protein. The sample lists about 690,000 distinct CDR3 sequences; 5.5% to 6.5% were seen once. Study outcomes and limitations: For out-of-frame beta sequences, excess twin sharing was weaker.

Sequencing input: naive T cells sorted from blood. The chain joins TRBV7-8 to TRBJ2-1; the D is unclear. The sequence came from a man younger than 30 in good health. CDR3 residues: CASERAFVGNEQFF. CDR3 in DNA: TGTGCCAGCGAGCGCGCCTTCGTCGGGAATGAGCAGTTCTTC.